The next 22 T cell receptor beta chains were all read from a single sample in a study of CD8 T cells in ankylosing spondylitis. Using its own MiXCR run on the 5' RACE reads, TCRdb lists one record per CDR3 protein. The data contain 84,000 or so distinct CDR3 sequences, 27% of them singletons. Source material: blood, either unsorted or a sorted T cell fraction (not recorded which). The receptors originated from a male donor with ankylosing spondylitis or in good health (not recorded which).

This clonotype was observed at least ten times. This chain links TRBV5-1 with TRBJ2-2; D is unclear. The ends were cut back, 6 bases at V and 8 bases at J, with 17 bases in the middle. The CDR3 covers 14 residues. Germline CDR1 and CDR2: SGHRS and YFSETQ. The CDR3 DNA sequence: TGCGCCAGCAACGAGGTTGGCGGTGCGGGGGAGCTGTTTTTT. Amino acids: CASNEVGGAGELFF.

This clonotype was counted at least ten times. The rearrangement links TRBV5-1 to TRBJ2-2; D may correspond to TRBD1 or TRBD2 (7 bases each). Germline CDR1 SGHRS, CDR2 YFSETQ. The V and J ends lost 4 bases and 7 bases respectively, with 14 bases between them. This CDR3 has 14 amino acids. CDR3 DNA sequence: TGCGCCAGCAGCGGGAGGGGGCTTGACGGGGAGCTGTTTTTT. It translates to CASSGRGLDGELFF.

This chain links TRBV5-6 with TRBJ2-1; perhaps TRBD2 as D (7 bases). V was trimmed by 0 bases and J by 2 bases, leaving 9 bases between them. CDR3 length: 15 amino acids. CDR1 is SGHDT, CDR2 YYEEEE, per germline. The CDR3 loop is CASSLVGGPYNEQFF. The DNA for the CDR3 is TGTGCCAGCAGCTTGGTCGGGGGGCCCTACAATGAGCAGTTCTTC.

V gene TRBV24-1 combines with J gene TRBJ2-2; D could derive from TRBD1 or TRBD2 (5 bases each). Trimming shortened V by 4 bases and J by 0 bases, and 14 bases separated the two germline ends. The CDR3 has 17 amino acids. Germline-derived CDR1 and CDR2 are KGHDR and SFDVKD. CDR3 coding DNA: TGTGCCACCAGTGACCCCTTGAGGGGCGCGAACACCGGGGAGCTGTTTTTT. It is translated as CATSDPLRGANTGELFF.

Many counts were recorded for this clonotype. V is TRBV5-6 and J is TRBJ2-5, with D possibly TRBD2 on 5 matching bases. Trimming removed 3 bases at V and 4 bases at J, with 13 bases between. There are 14 residues in the CDR3. The germline V gene encodes CDR1 SGHDT and CDR2 YYEEEE. CDR3 residues: CASSSIDEGETQYF. As DNA, the CDR3 is TGTGCCAGCAGCTCAATCGACGAGGGAGAGACCCAGTACTTC.

The V and J genes are TRBV29-1 and TRBJ2-3; D is ambiguous. Trimming stripped 2 bases from V and 0 bases from J, with 6 bases between. CDR1 and CDR2 (germline): SQVTM, ANQGSEA. The CDR3 runs to 13 residues. The CDR3 spells CSVELSSTDTQYF. DNA of the CDR3: TGCAGCGTTGAACTCTCTAGCACAGATACGCAGTATTTT.

There are a few counts of this clonotype. The genes are TRBV27 and TRBJ2-7; 7 bases map to TRBD1. Germline CDR1 is MNHEY and CDR2 is SMNVEV (reference sequence). The junction had 3 bases not matched to a gene; V was cut back by 2 bases and J by 2 bases. CDR3 length: 14 amino acids. The CDR3 coding sequence is TGTGCCAGCAGTTTAAGGGGGCTGACCTACGAGCAGTACTTC. It codes for CASSLRGLTYEQYF.

In its sample, this clonotype was seen a few times. J is TRBJ2-7 and V is TRBV20-1, with TRBD2 identical over 7 bases. CDR1 and CDR2 (germline): DFQATT, SNEGSKA (reference sequence). After removal of 6 bases from V and 2 bases from J, the junction contained 7 bases not matched to a gene. The CDR3 consists of 13 residues. CDR3 region: CSAQSSGAYEQYF. The CDR3 DNA sequence: TGCAGTGCCCAATCTAGCGGAGCCTACGAGCAGTACTTC.

This clonotype appeared a few times. This rearrangement joins TRBV20-1 to TRBJ1-1; D not resolved. The CDR3 covers 12 residues. Trimming shortened V by 7 bases and J by 1 base, and 10 bases separated the two germline ends. CDR1 is DFQATT and CDR2 is SNEGSKA in the germline V gene (reference sequence). DNA of the CDR3: TGCAGTGGTATCAGGTCGAACACTGAAGCTTTCTTT. It yields the protein CSGIRSNTEAFF.

This clonotype was seen more than once but under ten times. This rearrangement joins TRBV10-3 to TRBJ2-2, with D possibly matching TRBD1 (6 bases). This CDR3 is 16 amino acids long. CDR1 ENHRY and CDR2 SYGVKD come from the germline V gene. Trimming shortened V by 0 bases and J by 5 bases, and 13 bases separated the two germline ends. The CDR3 reads CAISESLGQGTGELFF. The CDR3 DNA is TGTGCCATCAGTGAGTCGCTCGGTCAGGGGACCGGGGAGCTGTTTTTT.

The sample holds a few counts of this clonotype. J is TRBJ2-1 and V is TRBV5-1; 8 bases fit TRBD2. The CDR3 consists of 18 residues. CDR1 and CDR2 (germline): SGHRS, YFSETQ. V lost 5 bases, J lost 1 base, and 14 bases stayed unmatched. The CDR3 region is CASSLPGLVDLSYNEQFF. The CDR3 bases are TGCGCCAGCAGTCTCCCGGGACTAGTAGACCTTTCCTACAATGAGCAGTTCTTC.

V usage is TRBV20-1 and J usage is TRBJ1-5; D is unresolved. V was pared by 0 bases and J by 5 bases, with 8 bases between. The CDR3 has 13 amino acids. Germline lookup yields CDR1 DFQATT and CDR2 SNEGSKA (reference sequence). This chain's CDR3 is CSARDRSDQPQHF. In nucleotides, the CDR3 is TGCAGTGCTAGAGATAGGTCGGATCAGCCCCAGCATTTT.

This sequence joins TRBV29-1 and TRBJ1-4, with D hard to call. V lost 5 bases and J 5 bases, leaving 12 bases between the germline ends. This CDR3 has 13 amino acids. Per the germline V gene, CDR1 is SQVTM and CDR2 is ANQGSEA. The CDR3 region is CSVPSGMNEKLFF. For the CDR3, the DNA is TGCAGCGTTCCAAGTGGGATGAATGAAAAACTGTTTTTT. Variable domain in full (rest from reference TRBV29-1 and TRBJ1-4): SAVISQKPSRDICQRGTSLTIQCQVDSQVTMMFWYRQQPGQSLTLIATANQGSEATYESGFVIDKFPISRPNLTFSTLTVSNMSPEDSSIYLCSVPSGMNEKLFFGSGTQLSVL.

This clonotype was counted once. The rearrangement uses TRBV5-8 and TRBJ1-5, with 10 bases fitting TRBD1. V lost 3 bases, J lost 0 bases, and 6 bases stayed unmatched. Germline V gene sequence: CDR1 SGHTS, CDR2 YDEGEE. This CDR3 spans 17 amino acids. The DNA for the CDR3 is TGTGCCAGCAGCTCCGGACAGGGGGGATATAGCAATCAGCCCCAGCATTTT. This encodes CASSSGQGGYSNQPQHF.

The genes are TRBV7-6 and TRBJ2-3; 11 positions agree with TRBD2. The V gene's germline CDR1 is SGHVS and CDR2 FNYEAQ. The trim removed 1 base at V and 6 bases at J, leaving 6 bases unmatched. This CDR3 has 16 amino acids. The CDR3 bases are TGTGCCAGCAGCTTAGGCCCCCGGACTAGCGGGGATACGCAGTATTTT. It translates to CASSLGPRTSGDTQYF.

This clonotype came up once. The chain joins TRBV6-5 to TRBJ1-4; D unresolved. The CDR3 is made up of 14 amino acids. Per the germline V gene, CDR1 is MNHEY and CDR2 is SVGAGI. The V gene lost 0 bases and the J gene lost 7 bases, with 9 bases spanning the gap. The CDR3 reads CASSYSKGSEKLFF. In DNA form, the CDR3 reads TGTGCCAGCAGTTACTCGAAAGGGAGTGAAAAACTGTTTTTT.

A few counts support this clonotype. The chain is built from TRBV20-1 and TRBJ2-3; D possibly matches TRBD1 or TRBD2 (6 bases each). The CDR3 length is 16 residues. V lost 3 bases and J lost 0, with 16 bases in between. Germline lookup yields CDR1 DFQATT and CDR2 SNEGSKA (reference sequence). The CDR3 region has the DNA TGCAGTGCTAGGTCCCGGGGGCGGCCAAGCACAGATACGCAGTATTTT. Amino acids: CSARSRGRPSTDTQYF.

The V gene is TRBV20-1, the J gene TRBJ2-7; D is perhaps TRBD2 (6 bases). CDR1 DFQATT and CDR2 SNEGSKA come from the germline V gene (reference sequence). This CDR3 is 14 amino acids long. Trimming removed 6 bases from V and 2 bases from J, with 17 bases in between. This CDR3 reads CSASTSYSTYEQYF. The CDR3 nucleotides are TGCAGTGCCAGTACTAGCTACTCTACCTACGAGCAGTACTTC.

This clonotype was seen a handful of times. The CDR3 loop reads CATSRELQNTEAFF. The CDR3 bases are TGTGCCACCAGCAGAGAACTACAGAACACTGAAGCTTTCTTT. The V gene is TRBV15, the J gene TRBJ1-1; D not resolved. Germline V gives CDR1 LNHNV, CDR2 YYDKDF (reference sequence). The CDR3 sequence is 14 residues long. Deletions cut 0 bases from V and 1 base from J, with 6 bases between.

The table lists this clonotype with a few counts. The gene calls are TRBV27 and TRBJ2-3; D unclear. The V end lost 5 bases, the J end lost 3 bases, and 9 bases lay between the germline ends. The CDR3 loop spans 13 amino acids. Per germline, CDR1 MNHEY and CDR2 SMNVEV (reference sequence). DNA of the CDR3: TGTGCCAGCAGTAACCGTTTGACAGATACGCAGTATTTT. It yields the protein CASSNRLTDTQYF.

J is TRBJ1-1 and V is TRBV7-9; D might be TRBD1 (5 bases). This CDR3 is built from 14 residues. Per germline, CDR1 SEHNR and CDR2 FQNEAQ (reference sequence). Trimming left V 9 bases short and J 2 bases short, with 16 bases between. As DNA, the CDR3 is TGTGCCAGTGACCAATGGGGGATTAACACTGAAGCTTTCTTT. It codes for CASDQWGINTEAFF.

This chain links TRBV11-2 with TRBJ2-2, with 11 bases that match TRBD1. J was trimmed by 6 bases and V by 5 bases; bases with no gene match: 8. Germline assignment: CDR1 SGHAT and CDR2 FQNNGV. This CDR3 contains 16 residues. CDR3 nucleotides: TGTGCCAGCAGCGGACTACGGGACAGGGGGGCCGGGGAGCTGTTTTTT. It specifies CASSGLRDRGAGELFF.